A single sample is the source of the 24 T cell receptor beta chains below, sequenced in a study of blood T cell repertoires in COVID-19. Clones were read by immunoSEQ multiplex PCR, and TCRdb kept only the in-frame ones, dropping some. Of around 300,000 clones listed, 85% to 90% are singletons. Specimen: peripheral blood. These receptors all come from a human donor in a cohort sampled during active COVID-19.

This chain joins TRBV6-2 or TRBV6-3 and TRBJ2-7; 8 nucleotides agree with TRBD2. Losses at the gene ends were 5 bases for V and 3 bases for J; bases not matched to a gene: 9. Germline assignment: CDR1 MNHEY and CDR2 SVGEGT. The CDR3 totals 15 residues. DNA for the CDR3: TGTGCCAGCAGTGGCAGCGGGAGCGCGGGCTACGAGCAGTACTTC. It specifies CASSGSGSAGYEQYF.

The chain employs TRBV5-1 and TRBJ2-2, with 11 bases identical to TRBD2. CDR3 length equals 18 residues. V was clipped by 4 bases and J by 4 bases; unmatched bases: 12. The V gene's germline CDR1 is SGHRS and CDR2 YFSETQ. DNA of the CDR3: TGCGCCAGCAGCCCAAGCCCCACTAGCGGGAGTACCACCGGGGAGCTGTTTTTT. Amino acid sequence: CASSPSPTSGSTTGELFF.

The J gene is TRBJ2-1, the V gene TRBV7-9, with D possibly TRBD2 on 6 matching bases. There are 16 residues in the CDR3. Germline lookup yields CDR1 SEHNR and CDR2 FQNEAQ (reference sequence). Trimming removed 3 bases at V and 7 bases at J, with 19 bases between. The CDR3 sequence is CASSFPRLAYPNEQFF. The CDR3 DNA reads TGTGCCAGCAGCTTCCCAAGGCTAGCGTACCCTAATGAGCAGTTCTTC.

This rearrangement joins TRBV7-2 to TRBJ1-1, with unresolved D. Trimming took 4 bases from V and 2 from J, leaving 11 bases between them. There are 14 residues in the CDR3. Looked up from germline, CDR1 is SGHTA and CDR2 is FQGNSA. The CDR3 coding sequence is TGTGCCAGCAGCTCACGAGCGCAAAACACTGAAGCTTTCTTT. Translation: CASSSRAQNTEAFF.

The V call is TRBV30, the J call TRBJ1-1, with 8 positions matching TRBD1. CDR3 length equals 14 residues. Germline CDR1 and CDR2: GTSNPN and SVGIG (reference sequence). V trimming: 4 bases; J trimming: 1 base; junction bases outside the gene matches: 5. In nucleotides, the CDR3 is TGTGCCTGGAAACGAGGGACAGGGAACACTGAAGCTTTCTTT. This encodes CAWKRGTGNTEAFF.

This sequence joins TRBV7-3 and TRBJ2-5; TRBD1 agrees at 9 bases. Germline CDR1 is SGHTA and CDR2 is FQGTGA. This CDR3 is built from 13 residues. V lost 5 bases and J lost 4; bases outside the gene matches: 2. This CDR3 is CASSADRGETQYF. DNA for the CDR3: TGTGCCAGCAGCGCGGACAGGGGAGAGACCCAGTACTTC.

The rearrangement links TRBV7-9 to TRBJ2-3; TRBD2 is a possible D gene (5 bases). The CDR3 is 17 amino acids. Germline V gene data show CDR1 as SEHNR and CDR2 as FQNEAQ (reference sequence). Trimming removed 5 bases at V and 3 bases at J, with 21 bases between. As DNA, the CDR3 is TGTGCCAGCAGCCCTAGGGCGATAGAGGGTTTGACAGATACGCAGTATTTT. Protein product: CASSPRAIEGLTDTQYF. Based on the CDR3 plus reference TRBV7-9 and TRBJ2-3, the full variable domain is DTGVSQNPRHKITKRGQNVTFRCDPISEHNRLYWYRQTLGQGPEFLTYFQNEAQLEKSRLLSDRFSAERPKGSFSTLEIQRTEQGDSAMYLCASSPRAIEGLTDTQYFGPGTRLTVL.

The chain carries TRBV19 and TRBJ1-4; 10 bases map to TRBD1. The CDR3 runs 16 residues. With V trimmed by 6 bases and J by 0 bases, 4 bases remained unmatched. The germline CDR1 and CDR2 sequences are LNHDA and SQIVND (reference sequence). CDR3 nucleotides: TGTGCCAGTAGCTCGGGACAGGGGACAACTAATGAAAAACTGTTTTTT. Its protein is CASSSGQGTTNEKLFF.

This chain links TRBV4-1 with TRBJ2-5; the match to TRBD1 covers 7 bases. Germline trimming cut 2 bases from V and 7 bases from J; bases unmatched to any gene: 13. This CDR3 has 16 amino acids. Germline loops: CDR1 MGHRA, CDR2 YSYEKL. The CDR3 DNA is TGCGCCAGCAGCCAATTTCCGGGACAGCCAAAAGGGACCCAGTACTTC. This sequence encodes CASSQFPGQPKGTQYF.

The chain employs TRBV3-1 (or the pseudogene TRBV3-2) and TRBJ2-5; no firm D call. The germline V gene encodes CDR1 LGHDT and CDR2 YNNKEL (reference sequence). The CDR3 totals 12 residues. Trimming left V 2 bases short and J 7 bases short, with 8 bases between. CDR3 sequence (DNA): TGTGCCAGCAGCCAATCTATCCTGACCCAGTACTTC. Its translation: CASSQSILTQYF.

The gene calls are TRBV7-2 and TRBJ2-1, with 15 bases matching TRBD2. Germline values: CDR1 SGHTA, CDR2 FQGNSA. The CDR3 consists of 16 residues. V gave up 3 bases and J gave up 9 bases; unmatched junction bases: 6. CDR3 protein: CASSLGTSGRSGEQFF. In nucleotides, the CDR3 is TGTGCCAGCAGCTTGGGGACTAGCGGGAGGTCCGGTGAGCAGTTCTTC.

V gene TRBV11-3 combines with J gene TRBJ2-5, with D possibly matching TRBD2 (6 bases). CDR3 length: 12 residues. V was shortened by 8 bases and J by 4 bases, with 11 bases between the two germline ends. Germline CDR1 is SGHNT and CDR2 is YENEEA. The CDR3 reads CASRGSGETQYF. The CDR3 DNA reads as TGTGCCAGCCGGGGGAGTGGAGAGACCCAGTACTTC. The full variable domain, in which reference TRBV11-3 and TRBJ2-5 provide the parts outside the CDR3, is EAGVVQSPRYKIIEKKQPVAFWCNPISGHNTLYWYLQNLGQGPELLIRYENEEAVDDSQLPKDRFSAERLKGVDSTLKIQPAELGDSAVYLCASRGSGETQYFGPGTRLLVL.

Here the CDR3 DNA reads TGCGCCAGCAGAGAACCACAGGGGAACTACGAGCAGTACTTC. Translated: CASREPQGNYEQYF. The rearrangement links TRBV10-1 to TRBJ2-7; 7 bases are a match to TRBD1. Germline CDR1 reads WNHNN; CDR2 reads SYGVQD (reference sequence). CDR3 length: 14 residues. J gave up 3 bases and V 6 bases, and 8 bases lay outside the gene matches.

The chain employs TRBV18 and TRBJ1-5; D gene uncertain. The germline gives CDR1 KGHSH, CDR2 LQKENI. CDR3 size: 14 residues. V was clipped by 1 base and J by 7 bases, with 11 bases between them. This CDR3 is CASSPQRGSQPQHF. CDR3 nucleotide sequence: TGTGCCAGCTCACCACAGAGAGGGTCCCAGCCCCAGCATTTT.

J is TRBJ2-4 and V is TRBV4-3; no firm D call. The V gene lost 0 bases and the J gene lost 0 bases, with 12 bases spanning the gap. The germline gives CDR1 LGHNA, CDR2 YSLEER. This CDR3 spans 17 amino acids. The CDR3 here is CASSQDWQRLAKNIQYF. CDR3 nucleotide sequence: TGCGCCAGCAGCCAAGATTGGCAGAGACTAGCCAAAAACATTCAGTACTTC.

The chain has TRBV6-5 and TRBJ2-7, with 8 bases aligning to TRBD1. The CDR3 covers 15 residues. Germline assignment: CDR1 MNHEY and CDR2 SVGAGI. The J segment lost 1 base and the V segment lost 7 bases, leaving 9 bases of the junction unmatched. The chain's CDR3 is CASTRTGSGSYEQYF. CDR3 DNA: TGTGCCAGCACGCGGACAGGGAGTGGATCCTACGAGCAGTACTTC.

The chain couples TRBV4-1 to TRBJ1-3; 8 bases align to TRBD1. In germline, CDR1 is MGHRA, CDR2 YSYEKL. J lost 2 bases, V lost 4 bases, and 1 base had no gene match. This CDR3 has 14 amino acids. The DNA of the CDR3 is TGCGCCAGCAGCCTGGACAGGGCTGGAAACACCATATATTTT. It yields the protein CASSLDRAGNTIYF.

This sequence joins TRBV5-5 and TRBJ2-3; D is undetermined. The CDR3 is made up of 13 amino acids. The V gene lost 2 bases and the J gene lost 4 bases, with 8 bases spanning the gap. Germline V gene sequence: CDR1 SGHKS, CDR2 YYEKEE (reference sequence). The chain's CDR3 is CASSLTTSDTQYF. The CDR3 DNA sequence: TGTGCCAGCAGCTTAACAACCTCAGATACGCAGTATTTT.

The chain has TRBV5-1 and TRBJ2-3; no reliable D call. Between the trimmed V and J ends, which lost 4 bases and 6 bases, there was a span of 6 bases. The CDR3 totals 11 residues. The germline V gene encodes CDR1 SGHRS and CDR2 YFSETQ. CDR3 protein: CASSRSDTQYF. Here the CDR3 DNA reads TGCGCCAGCAGCCGGTCCGATACGCAGTATTTT. The whole variable domain, filled in from reference TRBV5-1 and TRBJ2-3, reads KAGVTQTPRYLIKTRGQQVTLSCSPISGHRSVSWYQQTPGQGLQFLFEYFSETQRNKGNFPGRFSGRQFSNSRSEMNVSTLELGDSALYLCASSRSDTQYFGPGTRLTVL.

The gene calls are TRBV7-9 and TRBJ1-5; D might be TRBD1 (5 bases). Germline assignment: CDR1 SEHNR and CDR2 FQNEAQ (reference sequence). CDR3 size: 12 residues. Trimming removed 4 bases from V and 9 bases from J, with 10 bases in between. As DNA, the CDR3 is TGTGCCAGCAGCTCTCGGGGGGGGCCCCAGCATTTT. It translates to CASSSRGGPQHF.

CDR3 protein: CASSLALTKEQYF. The CDR3 nucleotides are TGTGCCAGCAGCTTAGCGCTAACGAAAGAGCAGTACTTC. This rearrangement joins TRBV7-2 to TRBJ2-7; D gene uncertain. V was cut by 0 bases and J by 7 bases, with 10 bases left in between. CDR1 SGHTA and CDR2 FQGNSA come from the germline V gene. This CDR3 has 13 amino acids. The whole variable domain, remainder taken from reference TRBV7-2 and TRBJ2-7, is GAGVSQSPSNKVTEKGKDVELRCDPISGHTALYWYRQSLGQGLEFLIYFQGNSAPDKSGLPSDRFSAERTGGSVSTLTIQRTQQEDSAVYLCASSLALTKEQYFGPGTRLTVT.

The chain uses TRBV7-9 and TRBJ2-7, with 14 bases lining up with TRBD2. V lost 0 bases, J lost 7 bases, and 5 bases stayed unmatched. The CDR3 has 16 amino acids. Germline V gives CDR1 SEHNR, CDR2 FQNEAQ (reference sequence). The CDR3 nucleotides are TGTGCCAGCAGCTTAGCGCGGGGACTAGCGGGAGTAGAGCAGTACTTC. Its protein is CASSLARGLAGVEQYF.

The chain links TRBV7-9 to TRBJ2-5; no clear D gene. V dropped 0 bases and J dropped 5 bases, with 7 bases sitting between them. CDR3 size: 13 residues. The germline V gene encodes CDR1 SEHNR and CDR2 FQNEAQ (reference sequence). DNA for the CDR3: TGTGCCAGCAGCTTAGCGTCGAGGGAGACCCAGTACTTC. Protein: CASSLASRETQYF.

CDR3 coding DNA: TGTGCCAGCAGCAAACATCTTTTGCGGGAGCGGTACGAGCAGTACTTC. Translating it yields CASSKHLLRERYEQYF. The rearrangement joins TRBV21-1 to TRBJ2-7; the D segment call TRBD2 is taken from the table without a DNA check. TRBV21-1 is given as a pseudogene. There are 16 residues in the CDR3.